The rows below give T cell receptor beta chains drawn from one sample of a study of T cells in Graves' hyperthyroidism and ophthalmopathy. Each CDR3 protein gets one entry after TCRdb re-called the multiplex PCR reads with MiXCR. This sample has 450,000 to 500,000 distinct CDR3 sequences, with about 20% found just once. Sequenced: blood. The source of these receptors is a woman in her seventies with Graves' ophthalmopathy. CDR3s include the opening cysteine and the closing phenylalanine or tryptophan. Fields, in order: J gene, V gene, clone size, D gene, CDR3 DNA, CDR3 protein. The D gene is left open where the match is weak. Some rows mark clone size as missing; the rest say once, few, many or name a class of expanded clone.

TRBJ1-5 TRBV7-2 - - TGTGCCAGCAGCTTAGGGGAGGATCAGCCCCAGCATTTT CASSLGEDQPQHF
TRBJ1-1 TRBV3-1 - - TGTGCCAGCAGTCTTTTAGTTGAGGGAACAATGAACACTGAAGCTTTCTTT CASSLLVEGTMNTEAFF
TRBJ2-7 TRBV28 - TRBD2 TGTGCCAGCGGACTAGCGGGGGAGCAGTACTTC CASGLAGEQYF
TRBJ2-1 TRBV10-3 once - TGTGCCACGGGGGCGGATGAGCAGTTCTTC CATGADEQFF
TRBJ2-3 TRBV20-1 - - TGCAGTGCTCGGGACCCGGCGGGAGATACGCAGTATTTT CSARDPAGDTQYF
TRBJ1-2 TRBV6-1 few - TGTGCCAGCACCACCCTCAGAGGGGGGAACTATGGCTACACCTTC CASTTLRGGNYGYTF
TRBJ2-3 TRBV18 many - TGTGCCAGCTCACCACCTCGGGGAGTGGCGGATACGCAGTATTTT CASSPPRGVADTQYF
TRBJ1-2 TRBV6-1 - - TGTGCCAGCAGTGAAGGGGGGAACTCTAACTATGGCTACACCTTC CASSEGGNSNYGYTF
TRBJ2-7 TRBV29-1 - - TGCAGCGTTGGACTAGTAGTCTCCTACGAGCAGTACTTC CSVGLVVSYEQYF
TRBJ2-1 TRBV20-1 - - TGCAGTGCTAGAGGGCAGGGGAGCTCCTACAGTGAGCAGTTCTTC CSARGQGSSYSEQFF
TRBJ2-7 TRBV9 - - TGTGCCAGCAGCGTAGGCGACACCCACTACGAGCAGTACTTC CASSVGDTHYEQYF
TRBJ2-3 TRBV5-1 few - TGCGCCAGCAGCTCGGGGGTGGTTAGCTTGAATACGCAGTATTTT CASSSGVVSLNTQYF
TRBJ1-5 TRBV12-3/TRBV12-4 - - TGTGCCAGCAGTTTGAAGGGGTTAGGCAATCAGCCCCAGCATTTT CASSLKGLGNQPQHF
TRBJ2-5 TRBV7-9 - - TGTGCCAGCAGCTTAGTTTCACTAGTGCGCGAGACCCAGTACTTC CASSLVSLVRETQYF
TRBJ2-3 TRBV5-1 - - TGCGCCAGCAGCTTGGGGGGCGGAAACACAGATACGCAGTATTTT CASSLGGGNTDTQYF
TRBJ2-7 TRBV7-2 many TRBD1 TGTGCCAGCAGCTTAGCATCCACGGGACAGCTATCCTACGAGCAGTACTTC CASSLASTGQLSYEQYF
TRBJ1-6 TRBV6-1 few - TGTGCCAGCAGAACTCCACAGGGCTGGTCACCCCTCCACTTT CASRTPQGWSPLHF
TRBJ2-7 TRBV29-1 - TRBD1 TGCAGCGTTATGGGGACAGCCCTTTACGAGCAGTACTTC CSVMGTALYEQYF
TRBJ1-6 TRBV6-2/TRBV6-3 - TRBD1 TGTGCCAGCACCCGGACAGGGAGCAATTCACCCCTCCACTTT CASTRTGSNSPLHF
TRBJ1-2 TRBV19 few - TGTGCCAGTAGTATGAGGGGAATTGGCTATGGCTACACCTTC CASSMRGIGYGYTF
TRBJ2-5 TRBV15 few TRBD1 TGTGCCACCAGCAGAGCAGACAGGGGAGAGACCCAGTACTTC CATSRADRGETQYF
TRBJ2-1 TRBV20-1 - - TGCAGTGCTAGAGTCCAATGGAGGAAGTTCTTC CSARVQWRKFF
TRBJ2-2 TRBV9 few TRBD1 TGTGCCAGCAGCGGGGGGACAGGGGCGGTCGGGGAGCTGTTTTTT CASSGGTGAVGELFF
TRBJ1-4 TRBV12-3/TRBV12-4 - TRBD1 TGTGCCAGCAGTCGGACAGGGGTTAATGAAAAACTGTTTTTT CASSRTGVNEKLFF
TRBJ2-1 TRBV7-9 - - TGTGCCAGCAGCTTAGCGCTAGGGACGGATTACAATGAGCAGTTCTTC CASSLALGTDYNEQFF
TRBJ1-5 TRBV7-4 few TRBD1 TGTGCCAGCATCATGAGGACAGGGGATTATAGCAATCAGCCCCAGCATTTT CASIMRTGDYSNQPQHF
TRBJ2-6 TRBV29-1 - - TGCAGCGCTGGTAGCTCTGGGGCCAACGTCCTGACTTTC CSAGSSGANVLTF
TRBJ2-3 TRBV13 few TRBD2 TGTGCCAGCAGCTCCCGGACTAGCGACTTCCGGGGGGATACGCAGTATTTT CASSSRTSDFRGDTQYF
TRBJ2-1 TRBV11-3 few - TGTGCCAGCAGCTTAGATCCCGCAGGGAGTCCTTACAATGAGCAGTTCTTC CASSLDPAGSPYNEQFF
TRBJ2-5 TRBV6-1 few TRBD1 TGTGCCAGCGAGAACAGGGGAGAGACCCAGTACTTC CASENRGETQYF
TRBJ2-1 TRBV7-2 few TRBD2 TGTGCCAGCAGCATAGCTAGCGGAAGCTCCTACAATGAGCAGTTCTTC CASSIASGSSYNEQFF
TRBJ1-1 TRBV6-1 many TRBD1 TGTGCCAGCAGACCGACAGGGCAGCGAACTGAAGCTTTCTTT CASRPTGQRTEAFF
TRBJ1-4 TRBV10-1 many TRBD1 TGCGCCAGCAGTGAGATGGTCGGGACAGCAAAACTGTTTTTT CASSEMVGTAKLFF
TRBJ2-2 TRBV5-1 - - TGCGCCAGCAGCTTGTTAAAGGCTGTTAACACCGGGGAGCTGTTTTTT CASSLLKAVNTGELFF
TRBJ2-2 TRBV5-1 few - TGCGCCAGCAGCATTACCTCAGGGTTGGGTCACGGGGAGCTGTTTTTT CASSITSGLGHGELFF
TRBJ2-2 TRBV18 many TRBD1 TGTGCCAGCTCACCAAGAGGGGGCCAAACCGGGGAGCTGTTTTTT CASSPRGGQTGELFF
TRBJ2-5 TRBV5-1 many - TGCGCCAGCAGCTTAGGGATCAGGGACCAAGAGACCCAGTACTTC CASSLGIRDQETQYF
TRBJ2-5 TRBV14 - - TGTGCCAGCAGCCATACGGAGACCCAGTACTTC CASSHTETQYF
TRBJ2-1 TRBV27 few TRBD1 TGTGCCAGCAGTTCCTGGGACAGCACTTACAATGAGCAGTTCTTC CASSSWDSTYNEQFF
TRBJ2-5 TRBV12-3/TRBV12-4 many TRBD2 TGTGCCAGCACCATAACTAGCGGAGAGACCCAGTACTTC CASTITSGETQYF
TRBJ1-5 TRBV20-1 - TRBD1 TGCAGTGCTAGAGTCCGAGACAGGGCTGGTCAGCCCCAGCATTTT CSARVRDRAGQPQHF
TRBJ2-7 TRBV9 - - TGTGCCAGCAGCACGACAGGCCTTACCTACGAGCAGTACTTC CASSTTGLTYEQYF
TRBJ2-1 TRBV20-1 many TRBD2 TGCAGTGCTTTACCCCTCGGCGGGAGGGGCTACAATGAGCAGTTCTTC CSALPLGGRGYNEQFF
TRBJ2-1 TRBV20-1 - TRBD2 TGCAGTGCCCCCCCTGGGCTAGCGGTTTATGAGCAGTTCTTC CSAPPGLAVYEQFF
TRBJ2-1 TRBV28 - TRBD2 TGTGCCACCTTTACTGGCGGGAGCTGGAATGAGCAGTTCTTC CATFTGGSWNEQFF
TRBJ1-3 TRBV19 - TRBD1 TGTGCCAGTAGTGGAACAGGGGGCGTTGGAAACACCATATATTTT CASSGTGGVGNTIYF
TRBJ1-5 TRBV5-1 - - TGCGCCAGCAGCCGTACAGGGAGGAGCAATCAGCCCCAGCATTTT CASSRTGRSNQPQHF
TRBJ2-6 TRBV4-3 once TRBD2 TGCGCCAGCAGCCAAGCCCCGGGGGGGACTGGGGCCAACGTCCTGACTTTC CASSQAPGGTGANVLTF
TRBJ2-3 TRBV9 once TRBD2 TGTGCCAGCAGCGTAGTAGCGGGGCCGCAAGCAGATACGCAGTATTTT CASSVVAGPQADTQYF
TRBJ1-4 TRBV30 - - TGTGCCCGGAGCACAGGGTCCTTTAATGAAAAACTGTTTTTT CARSTGSFNEKLFF
TRBJ2-3 TRBV6-1 - TRBD2 TGTGCCACTGGGGCGGGGGACCCCACAGATACGCAGTATTTT CATGAGDPTDTQYF
TRBJ1-1 TRBV7-2 few - TGTGCCAGCAGCTTAGGCCGACAGGTTGAAGCTTTCTTT CASSLGRQVEAFF
TRBJ1-6 TRBV7-2 - - TGTGCCAGCAGCTTAGAGAGGGGGAATAGTCTCCTCCACTTT CASSLERGNSLLHF
TRBJ2-1 TRBV5-1 - - TGCGCCAGCAGCTTGGTCCGCAATGAGCAGTTCTTC CASSLVRNEQFF
TRBJ1-5 TRBV28 many TRBD1 TGTGCCAGCAGTTCCCTAACAGGGGGGGTTCAGCCCCAGCATTTT CASSSLTGGVQPQHF
TRBJ2-7 TRBV2 few - TGTGCCAGCAGTGAAGCGCTCGGGTCCTACGAGCAGTACTTC CASSEALGSYEQYF
TRBJ2-1 TRBV9 few TRBD2 TGTGCCAGCAGCGTTCGGCTAGCGGAGTACAATGAGCAGTTCTTC CASSVRLAEYNEQFF